Listed below are T cell receptor beta chains from one sample, sequenced in a study of blood T cell repertoires in COVID-19. Clones were sequenced by immunoSEQ multiplex PCR, and TCRdb holds only the in-frame ones, with some missing. The table records fewer than 250,000 clones, just under 85% of them present only once. The sequenced material came from peripheral blood. The source of these receptors is a man between 45 and 60 years old with acute or convalescent COVID-19. The CDR3 runs from the conserved cysteine through the conserved F or W. D genes are given only for firm matches. Clone size, where shown, is once, few, many, or a class for clones that have expanded.

J: TRBJ1-1; size: NA; V: TRBV18; length: 13; D: NA; DNA: TGTGCCAGCTCAACAGGGCTAAACACTGAAGCTTTCTTT; CDR3: CASSTGLNTEAFF
J: TRBJ1-2; size: NA; V: TRBV10-2; length: 12; D: NA; DNA: TGCGCCAGCAGTGCGACAGATTATGGCTACACCTTC; CDR3: CASSATDYGYTF
J: TRBJ2-7; size: NA; V: TRBV7-9; length: 15; D: NA; DNA: TGTGCCAGCAGCTTAGAAGGGACTCGGTCCTACGAGCAGTACTTC; CDR3: CASSLEGTRSYEQYF
J: TRBJ2-2; size: NA; V: TRBV3-1/TRBV3-2; length: 18; D: TRBD2; DNA: TGTGCCAGCAGCCAACGAGGGGCGGGAGGACTGAACACCGGGGAGCTGTTTTTT; CDR3: CASSQRGAGGLNTGELFF
J: TRBJ1-3; size: NA; V: TRBV18; length: 18; D: TRBD1; DNA: TGTGCCAGCTCCGAATATGAACCGGGACAGGGAGGCGGAAACACCATATATTTT; CDR3: CASSEYEPGQGGGNTIYF
J: TRBJ1-1; size: NA; V: TRBV6-5; length: 13; D: TRBD1; DNA: TGTGCCAGCAGTCACCTTTCCGGGACAGAAACTTTCTTT; CDR3: CASSHLSGTETFF
J: TRBJ1-5; size: NA; V: TRBV21-1; length: 13; D: NA; DNA: TGTGCCAGCAGCAAGACGGGGAATCAGCCCCAGCATTTT; CDR3: CASSKTGNQPQHF
J: TRBJ1-3; size: NA; V: TRBV18; length: 16; D: NA; DNA: TGTGCCAGCTCACCGGACAGATTATACTCTGGAAACACCATATATTTT; CDR3: CASSPDRLYSGNTIYF
J: TRBJ1-4; size: NA; V: TRBV3-1/TRBV3-2; length: 14; D: TRBD1; DNA: TGTGCCAGCAGCCCACAGGGGAAGGATGAAAAACTGTTTTTT; CDR3: CASSPQGKDEKLFF
J: TRBJ1-2; size: NA; V: TRBV3-1/TRBV3-2; length: 12; D: NA; DNA: TGTGCCAGCAGCCCGAACAGGGCTGGCTACACCTTC; CDR3: CASSPNRAGYTF
J: TRBJ2-7; size: NA; V: TRBV11-1; length: 11; D: NA; DNA: TGTGCCAGCAGCCAGGACTACGAGCAGTACTTC; CDR3: CASSQDYEQYF
J: TRBJ2-3; size: NA; V: TRBV11-3; length: 16; D: NA; DNA: TGTGCCAGCAGCTTAGATCGCGCGTACGTGACAGATACGCAGTATTTT; CDR3: CASSLDRAYVTDTQYF
J: TRBJ2-2; size: NA; V: TRBV7-2; length: 17; D: TRBD1; DNA: TGTGCCAGCAGCTTTAATACGGGGACAGGGGCAACCGGGGAGCTGTTTTTT; CDR3: CASSFNTGTGATGELFF
J: TRBJ2-7; size: NA; V: TRBV30; length: 15; D: TRBD2; DNA: TGTGCCTGGAGTCCTACTAGCGGGAGGGCGTACGAGCAGTACTTC; CDR3: CAWSPTSGRAYEQYF
J: TRBJ2-2; size: NA; V: TRBV10-3; length: 13; D: NA; DNA: TGTGCCATCAGTGAGAGTACCTACGGGGAGCTGTTTTTT; CDR3: CAISESTYGELFF
J: TRBJ1-1; size: NA; V: TRBV19; length: 13; D: NA; DNA: TGTGCCAGTAGTTGGGGAGGGAACACTGAAGCTTTCTTT; CDR3: CASSWGGNTEAFF
J: TRBJ2-3; size: NA; V: TRBV7-3; length: 19; D: TRBD2; DNA: TGTGCCAGCAGCTTACCGGGGGGGGGTGGAGGGACTTCCACAGATACGCAGTATTTT; CDR3: CASSLPGGGGGTSTDTQYF
J: TRBJ2-3; size: NA; V: TRBV28; length: 15; D: NA; DNA: TGTGCCAGCAGTTCTCAGGGTATTGGCACAGATACGCAGTATTTT; CDR3: CASSSQGIGTDTQYF
J: TRBJ1-2; size: NA; V: TRBV18; length: 14; D: NA; DNA: TGTGCCAGCTCACTAACAACCTTGGGAGATGGCTACACCTTC; CDR3: CASSLTTLGDGYTF
J: TRBJ1-2; size: once; V: TRBV19; length: 12; D: NA; DNA: TGTGCCAGTAGATCTCCCAACTATGGCTACACCTTC; CDR3: CASRSPNYGYTF
J: TRBJ1-4; size: NA; V: TRBV9; length: 15; D: NA; DNA: TGTGCCAGCAGCGTCCAACCAGCAACTAATGAAAAACTGTTTTTT; CDR3: CASSVQPATNEKLFF
J: TRBJ2-3; size: NA; V: TRBV6-1; length: 13; D: NA; DNA: TGTGCCAGCAGTGAACAGTCCTTGGATACGCAGTATTTT; CDR3: CASSEQSLDTQYF
J: TRBJ1-5; size: once; V: TRBV19; length: 13; D: TRBD1; DNA: TGTGCCACCATGGACAGGAACAATCAGCCCCAGCATTTT; CDR3: CATMDRNNQPQHF
J: TRBJ2-1; size: NA; V: TRBV11-2; length: 15; D: NA; DNA: TGTGCCAGCAGCTTAGCGTGGACTATCTACAATGAGCAGTTCTTC; CDR3: CASSLAWTIYNEQFF
J: TRBJ2-7; size: NA; V: TRBV5-1; length: 14; D: TRBD1; DNA: TGCGCCAGCAGCTTGCGGGACAGGGCCTACGAGCAGTACTTC; CDR3: CASSLRDRAYEQYF